The 10 T cell receptor beta chains given below trace back to one sample, sequenced in a study of tumor-infiltrating lymphocytes in primary liver carcinoma. Starting material for RNA and DNA co-extraction consisted of roughly 18-34 mg of unsorted bulk tissue. cDNA specific to TCR beta was made from approximately 0.55 ug of total RNA, with a constant-region primer employed for priming. Investigators got TCR beta libraries out of three nested multiplex PCR rounds, done with slightly modified ARM-PCR. Investigators reported that the first two PCR rounds, at around 9 cycles each, used TRBV1-TRBV30 forward primers with a C-beta reverse primer. Each CDR3 protein gets one entry after TCRdb re-called the multiplex PCR reads with MiXCR. Here the sample spans more than 75,000 distinct CDR3 sequences, 55% to 85% being singletons. The sample was liver tumor tissue from sampling region 1. Indicated subset: tumor region T1, superior pole. These receptor sequences come from a man aged 35-49 years with primary liver carcinoma and hepatitis B virus infection.

This rearrangement joins TRBV2 to TRBJ2-3; D possibly matches TRBD1 or TRBD2 (5 bases each). Trimming left V 9 bases short and J 3 bases short, with 16 bases between. Germline CDR1 SNHLY, CDR2 FYNNEI. This CDR3 region has 14 residues. The CDR3 protein is CASREGSGTDTQYF. The CDR3 nucleotides read TGTGCCAGTCGCGAGGGGAGCGGTACAGATACGCAGTATTTT. The full variable domain, in which reference TRBV2 and TRBJ2-3 provide the parts outside the CDR3, is EPEVTQTPSHQVTQMGQEVILRCVPISNHLYFYWYRQILGQKVEFLVSFYNNEISEKSEIFDDQFSVERPDGSNFTLKIRSTKLEDSAMYFCASREGSGTDTQYFGPGTRLTVL.

Note on this clonotype: A much larger clonotype is one base distant, so this may be a read error. The V and J genes are TRBV7-9 and TRBJ2-5; D tentatively fits TRBD1 or TRBD2 (5 bases each). The germline gives CDR1 SEHNR, CDR2 FQNEAQ (reference sequence). The CDR3 has 16 amino acids. The CDR3 nucleotides read TGTGCCAACAGCCGTGGGGACGGAAGGATACAAGAGACCCAGTACTTC. Protein: CANSRGDGRIQETQYF.

Comments on this clonotype: Relative to the germline gene, one junction end is altered; a read error may explain this. The chain uses TRBV12-3 or TRBV12-4 and TRBJ1-1, with a weak D call TRBD1 (5 bases). This CDR3 spans 12 amino acids. The CDR3 DNA reads TGTGCCAGCAGTCAGTGGGGCACTGAAACTTTCTTT. Protein: CASSQWGTETFF.

This clonotype was picked up many times. The chain has TRBV29-1 and TRBJ2-7; weak D call: TRBD2 (5 bases). This CDR3 spans 13 amino acids. Per germline, CDR1 SQVTM and CDR2 ANQGSEA. The V gene lost 7 bases and the J gene lost 7 bases, with 20 bases spanning the gap. CDR3 sequence (DNA): TGCAGCGCTCTTGAGGCCGGGAAGGGAGAGCAGTACTTC. Its translation: CSALEAGKGEQYF.

The chain uses TRBV14 and TRBJ2-1; D unresolved. V lost 4 bases to trimming and J lost 15 bases, with 16 bases between them. Germline values: CDR1 SGHDN, CDR2 FVKESK. The CDR3 contains 12 residues. The CDR3 DNA is TGTGCCAGCAGCCGGAACTACAATGAACCGTTCTTC. Translation gives CASSRNYNEPFF. The full variable domain, completed using reference TRBV14 and TRBJ2-1, is EAGVTQFPSHSVIEKGQTVTLRCDPISGHDNLYWYRRVMGKEIKFLLHFVKESKQDESGMPNNRFLAERTGGTYSTLKVQPAELEDSGVYFCASSRNYNEPFFGPGTRLTVL.

The gene calls are TRBV6-4 and TRBJ1-4, with D possibly being TRBD1 (5 bases). This CDR3 has 15 amino acids. Germline V gives CDR1 MRHNA, CDR2 SNTAGT. The V gene lost 3 bases and the J gene lost 5 bases, with 13 bases spanning the gap. CDR3 DNA sequence: TGTGCCAGCAGTGAAGAGTGGCAGGGCAATGAAAAACTGTTTTTT. It specifies CASSEEWQGNEKLFF.

About this clonotype itself: A much larger clone differs from this one at a single base, so this may be a read error. The rearrangement uses TRBV5-1 and TRBJ1-5, with D unresolved. The germline gives CDR1 SGHRS, CDR2 YFSETQ. This CDR3 is 14 amino acids long. CDR3 amino acids: CANSLSDLNQPQHF. The CDR3 coding sequence is TGCGCCAACAGCTTATCGGACCTTAATCAGCCCCAGCATTTT.

A word on this clonotype: The CDR3 does not end in the conserved phenylalanine or tryptophan, so this is likely a read error. This chain uses TRBV11-2 with TRBJ2-7; possibly TRBD2 for D (5 bases). Per the germline V gene, CDR1 is SGHAT and CDR2 is FQNNGV. The CDR3 spans 13 residues. The CDR3 DNA follows: TGTGTGAGCGGCTTAGAAAGGCGCGCCCAGCAGTACTTA. This codes for CVSGLERRAQQYL.

On this clonotype itself: A read error may explain this, as a much larger clone is one base away. Likely a read error: the CDR3 ends without its conserved phenylalanine or tryptophan. The V and J genes are TRBV4-2 and TRBJ2-2; D ambiguous. The CDR3 has 16 amino acids. CDR1 LGHNA and CDR2 YNFKEQ come from the germline V gene. CDR3 coding DNA: TGTGCCAGCAGCCAAGGAGCCTCCGCGAACATCGGGGAGCTGTTTGTT. This encodes CASSQGASANIGELFV.

This clonotype has just a few counts. The conserved final phenylalanine or tryptophan is absent from the CDR3, which likely points to a read error. For the CDR3, the DNA is TGTGCTAGCAGCTTGGATAACGCCGGGAACACTGAAGCTTTCTAT. Protein product: CASSLDNAGNTEAFY. The chain employs TRBV5-4 and TRBJ1-1; D call uncertain. The length of the CDR3 is 15 residues. Germline assignment: CDR1 SGHNT and CDR2 YYREEE (reference sequence).